This entry describes one T cell receptor (beta chain). The CDR3 length is 15 residues. Germline-derived CDR1 and CDR2 are SEHNR and FQNEAQ (reference sequence). Trimming left V 2 bases short and J 7 bases short, with 12 bases between. TCRdb recomputed calls from the RT-PCR reads with MiXCR, one row per CDR3 protein. The profile shows 550,000 to 750,000 distinct CDR3 sequences, approximately 15% of them singletons. Sequencing was performed on memory CD4+ T cells from blood. This sequence originates from a female donor in good health, serving as a healthy control. This rearrangement joins TRBV7-9 to TRBJ1-6; the D is unclear. This CDR3 reads CASSLSQAVNSPLHF. In DNA, the CDR3 is TGTGCCAGCAGCTTAAGCCAGGCTGTGAATTCACCCCTCCACTTT.